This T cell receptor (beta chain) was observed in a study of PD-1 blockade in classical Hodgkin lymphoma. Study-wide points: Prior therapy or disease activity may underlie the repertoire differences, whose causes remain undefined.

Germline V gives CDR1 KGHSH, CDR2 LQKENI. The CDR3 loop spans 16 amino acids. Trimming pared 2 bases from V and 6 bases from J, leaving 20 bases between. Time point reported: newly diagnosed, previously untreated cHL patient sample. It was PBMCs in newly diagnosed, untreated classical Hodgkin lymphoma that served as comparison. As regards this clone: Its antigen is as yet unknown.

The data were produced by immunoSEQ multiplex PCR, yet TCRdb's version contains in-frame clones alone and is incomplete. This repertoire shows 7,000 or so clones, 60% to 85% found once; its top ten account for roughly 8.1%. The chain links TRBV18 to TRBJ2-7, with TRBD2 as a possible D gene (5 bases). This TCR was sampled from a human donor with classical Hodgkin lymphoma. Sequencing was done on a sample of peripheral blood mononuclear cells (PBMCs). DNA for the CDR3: TGTGCCAGCTCACCAACTGTCCGGGGTTTTGGGAGCGAGCAGTACTTC. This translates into CASSPTVRGFGSEQYF.